The sequence of this T cell receptor beta chain was determined in a study of cytomegalovirus exposure and HLA in healthy donors. Turning to the study itself: The approximately 110 validation repertoires and the roughly 670 first-cohort repertoires shared a platform, a later analysis reported.

V was clipped by 6 bases and J by 5 bases; unmatched bases: 8. This CDR3 is built from 15 residues. The V gene's germline CDR1 is LNHDA and CDR2 SQIVND (reference sequence). Concerning this clone itself: Its antigen is still unknown.

Method: immunoSEQ multiplex PCR; TCRdb's copy keeps in-frame clones and lacks some. Of tens of thousands of clones in the sample, around 85% are singletons; the top ten hold 20% to 25%. The study's findings and limits: Many donors carried some public TCRs, although rarity characterized most TCR sequences. Some TCR beta chains (roughly 150 of them) were listed as cytomegalovirus-associated. Within the 130 or so validation repertoires, first-cohort TCR clusters tended to co-occur, according to a later analysis.

The sequenced sample was PBMCs. The chain recombines TRBV19 with TRBJ2-5; the match to TRBD2 covers 11 bases. This TCR came from a young man in good health and CMV-seropositive. The DNA of the CDR3 is TGTGCCAGTAGGGGTACTAGCGGGAGTTGGGAGACCCAGTACTTC. Amino acids: CASRGTSGSWETQYF. The full variable domain, rest sourced from reference TRBV19 and TRBJ2-5, is DGGITQSPKYLFRKEGQNVTLSCEQNLNHDAMYWYRQDPGQGLRLIYYSQIVNDFQKGDIAEGYSVSREKKESFPLTVTSAQKNPTAFYLCASRGTSGSWETQYFGPGTRLLVL.